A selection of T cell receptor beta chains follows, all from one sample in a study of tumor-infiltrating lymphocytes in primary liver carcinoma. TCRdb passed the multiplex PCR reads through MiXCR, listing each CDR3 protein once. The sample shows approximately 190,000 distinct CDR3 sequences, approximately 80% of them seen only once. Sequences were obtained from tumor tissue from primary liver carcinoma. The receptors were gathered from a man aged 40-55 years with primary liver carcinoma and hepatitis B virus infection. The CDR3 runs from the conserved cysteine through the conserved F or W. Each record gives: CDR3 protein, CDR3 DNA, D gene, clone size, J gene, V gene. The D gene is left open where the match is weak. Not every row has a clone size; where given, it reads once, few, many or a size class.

cdr3_aa: CAISQDLGETHYF
cdr3_nt: TGCGCCATCAGCCAAGATTTGGGGGAGACCCATTACTTC
d_call: -
clone_size: -
j_call: TRBJ2-5
v_call: TRBV4-3

cdr3_aa: CANGHAGYTEAFF
cdr3_nt: TGTGCCAACGGCCATGCAGGGTACACTGAAGCTTTCTTT
d_call: -
clone_size: -
j_call: TRBJ1-1
v_call: TRBV11-3

cdr3_aa: CCVRVPGQVIETQYF
cdr3_nt: TGCTGCGTCCGAGTCCCGGGACAGGTGATTGAGACCCAGTACTTC
d_call: TRBD1
clone_size: -
j_call: TRBJ2-5
v_call: TRBV29-1

cdr3_aa: CASRGGGGINTEAFF
cdr3_nt: TGCGCCAGCCGGGGAGGGGGAGGAATAAACACTGAAGCTTTCTTT
d_call: -
clone_size: -
j_call: TRBJ1-1
v_call: TRBV5-1

cdr3_aa: CAISESTGQELFF
cdr3_nt: TGTGCCATCAGTGAGTCGACAGGACAGGAGCTGTTCTTC
d_call: TRBD1
clone_size: -
j_call: TRBJ2-1
v_call: TRBV10-3

cdr3_aa: CASSAVAEWVSNKHFF
cdr3_nt: TGTGCCAGCAGTGCCGTAGCGGAATGGGTAAGCAATAAGCACTTCTTC
d_call: -
clone_size: -
j_call: TRBJ2-1
v_call: TRBV14

cdr3_aa: CASREGTSSGTHYF
cdr3_nt: TGTGCCAGCAGGGAGGGGACAAGTTCTGGTACGCACTATTTT
d_call: -
clone_size: -
j_call: TRBJ2-3
v_call: TRBV12-3/TRBV12-4

cdr3_aa: CASSLVRVTGSIQSQHF
cdr3_nt: TGTGCCAGCAGCTTAGTAAGGGTAACAGGGAGCATTCAGTCCCAGCATTTT
d_call: -
clone_size: -
j_call: TRBJ1-5
v_call: TRBV11-2

cdr3_aa: CASSTEPGRDILGETQYF
cdr3_nt: TGTGCCAGCAGTACCGAACCGGGAAGGGACATCCTGGGGGAGACCCAGTACTTC
d_call: -
clone_size: -
j_call: TRBJ2-5
v_call: TRBV28

cdr3_aa: CSIAYTQETQYF
cdr3_nt: TGCAGCATTGCATATACCCAAGAGACCCAGTACTTC
d_call: -
clone_size: -
j_call: TRBJ2-5
v_call: TRBV29-1

cdr3_aa: CASNLSGLETQYF
cdr3_nt: TGTGCCAGCAATTTATCCGGGCTGGAGACCCAGTACTTC
d_call: -
clone_size: once
j_call: TRBJ2-5
v_call: TRBV12-3/TRBV12-4

cdr3_aa: CASSPGGGGINTQYF
cdr3_nt: TGTGCCAGCAGCCCTGGAGGAGGTGGCATAAATACGCAGTATTTT
d_call: -
clone_size: -
j_call: TRBJ2-3
v_call: TRBV11-3

cdr3_aa: CASSAIQGAQDEQFF
cdr3_nt: TGTGCCAGCAGCGCCATACAGGGGGCGCAAGATGAGCAGTTCTTC
d_call: TRBD1
clone_size: -
j_call: TRBJ2-1
v_call: TRBV5-5

cdr3_aa: CASSTTGLNTEAFF
cdr3_nt: TGCGCCAGCAGCACGACAGGCCTGAACACTGAAGCTTTCTTT
d_call: -
clone_size: many
j_call: TRBJ1-1
v_call: TRBV5-1

cdr3_aa: CTSSQVSGGKLFF
cdr3_nt: TGCACCAGCAGCCAAGTTTCTGGAGGGAAGCTGTTTTTT
d_call: -
clone_size: -
j_call: TRBJ2-2
v_call: TRBV4-3

cdr3_aa: CSGGPGWWMNTEAFF
cdr3_nt: TGCAGTGGTGGACCGGGTTGGTGGATGAACACTGAAGCTTTCTTT
d_call: -
clone_size: -
j_call: TRBJ1-1
v_call: TRBV29-1

cdr3_aa: CASSRSLGGAGANNLTF
cdr3_nt: TGTGCCAGCAGCCGTTCTTTGGGGGGCGCTGGGGCCAACAACCTGACTTTC
d_call: -
clone_size: -
j_call: TRBJ2-6
v_call: TRBV28

cdr3_aa: CASSLPAGVGNEQFF
cdr3_nt: TGTGCCAGCAGTTTACCAGCGGGAGTAGGTAATGAGCAGTTCTTC
d_call: TRBD2
clone_size: -
j_call: TRBJ2-1
v_call: TRBV12-3/TRBV12-4

cdr3_aa: CVGSREYTDTLYF
cdr3_nt: TGTGTCGGCAGCCGAGAATACACAGATACGCTGTATTTT
d_call: -
clone_size: -
j_call: TRBJ2-3
v_call: TRBV14

cdr3_aa: CASSLWGRTQETQYF
cdr3_nt: TGTGCCAGCAGCTTGTGGGGACGGACACAAGAAACCCAGTACTTC
d_call: -
clone_size: -
j_call: TRBJ2-5
v_call: TRBV5-4

cdr3_aa: CASSSRTSGVIDTQYF
cdr3_nt: TGTGCCAGCAGTTCGAGGACTAGCGGGGTTATAGATACGCAGTATTTT
d_call: TRBD2
clone_size: -
j_call: TRBJ2-3
v_call: TRBV12-3/TRBV12-4

cdr3_aa: CASSLPVTSGTKNIQYF
cdr3_nt: TGTGCCAGCAGCCTTCCCGTGACCAGTGGGACCAAAAACATTCAGTACTTC
d_call: -
clone_size: -
j_call: TRBJ2-4
v_call: TRBV11-1

cdr3_aa: CTSSESRTGSVANNEQFF
cdr3_nt: TGCACCAGCAGCGAGTCGAGGACAGGGTCCGTGGCCAACAATGAGCAGTTCTTC
d_call: TRBD1
clone_size: -
j_call: TRBJ2-1
v_call: TRBV10-1

cdr3_aa: CTTYATGGTYEQYF
cdr3_nt: TGCACCACATACGCGACAGGGGGTACCTACGAGCAGTACTTC
d_call: TRBD1
clone_size: -
j_call: TRBJ2-7
v_call: TRBV10-2

cdr3_aa: CASSEARISNEQYF
cdr3_nt: TGTGCCAGCAGTGAAGCGCGGATTTCCAACGAGCAGTACTTC
d_call: -
clone_size: -
j_call: TRBJ2-7
v_call: TRBV6-1

cdr3_aa: CASSLVEGETQYF
cdr3_nt: TGTGCCAGTAGTTTGGTGGAAGGGGAGACCCAGTACTTC
d_call: -
clone_size: -
j_call: TRBJ2-5
v_call: TRBV12-3/TRBV12-4